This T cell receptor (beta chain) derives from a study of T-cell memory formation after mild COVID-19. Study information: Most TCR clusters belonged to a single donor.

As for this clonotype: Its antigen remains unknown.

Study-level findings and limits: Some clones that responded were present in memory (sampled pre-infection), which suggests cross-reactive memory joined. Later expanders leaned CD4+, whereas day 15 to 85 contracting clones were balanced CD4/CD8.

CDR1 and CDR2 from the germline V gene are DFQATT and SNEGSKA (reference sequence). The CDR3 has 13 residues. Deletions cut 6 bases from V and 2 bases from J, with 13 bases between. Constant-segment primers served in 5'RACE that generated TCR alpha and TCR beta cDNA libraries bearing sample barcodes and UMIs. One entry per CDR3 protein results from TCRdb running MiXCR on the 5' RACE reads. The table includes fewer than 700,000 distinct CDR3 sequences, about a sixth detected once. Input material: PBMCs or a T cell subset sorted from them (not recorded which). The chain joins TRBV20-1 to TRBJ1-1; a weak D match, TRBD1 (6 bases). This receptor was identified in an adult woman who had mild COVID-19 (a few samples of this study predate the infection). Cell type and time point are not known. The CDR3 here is CSASGVINTEAFF. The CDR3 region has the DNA TGCAGTGCATCAGGGGTGATTAACACTGAAGCTTTCTTT.